This T cell receptor beta chain was obtained from a study of blood T cells in healthy people across ages. General study findings and limits: Observed TCR beta diversity showed a strong correlation with the percentage of naive T cells as measured by flow cytometry. With age, beta diversity per million T cells declined roughly linearly, significantly by about 37.

Germline assignment: CDR1 MDHEN and CDR2 SYDVKM. V was trimmed by 4 bases and J by 1 base, leaving 8 bases between them. This CDR3 region has 13 residues. Ten or more counts support this clonotype. What it binds is not known. Through a sample-barcoded 5' primer and a J-beta primer mix, a second PCR was run for roughly 7 to 12 cycles. TCRdb analysed the 5' RACE reads with MiXCR anew, one entry per CDR3 protein. The data show roughly 1,800,000 distinct CDR3 sequences, roughly 49% seen once. The chain recombines TRBV28 with TRBJ2-7; D gene uncertain. Material for sequencing was blood. This TCR was recovered from a woman between 40 and 50 years old in good health. CDR3 in DNA: TGTGCCAGCAGTTCCCAGGATTCCTACGAGCAGTACTTC. Amino acid sequence: CASSSQDSYEQYF.